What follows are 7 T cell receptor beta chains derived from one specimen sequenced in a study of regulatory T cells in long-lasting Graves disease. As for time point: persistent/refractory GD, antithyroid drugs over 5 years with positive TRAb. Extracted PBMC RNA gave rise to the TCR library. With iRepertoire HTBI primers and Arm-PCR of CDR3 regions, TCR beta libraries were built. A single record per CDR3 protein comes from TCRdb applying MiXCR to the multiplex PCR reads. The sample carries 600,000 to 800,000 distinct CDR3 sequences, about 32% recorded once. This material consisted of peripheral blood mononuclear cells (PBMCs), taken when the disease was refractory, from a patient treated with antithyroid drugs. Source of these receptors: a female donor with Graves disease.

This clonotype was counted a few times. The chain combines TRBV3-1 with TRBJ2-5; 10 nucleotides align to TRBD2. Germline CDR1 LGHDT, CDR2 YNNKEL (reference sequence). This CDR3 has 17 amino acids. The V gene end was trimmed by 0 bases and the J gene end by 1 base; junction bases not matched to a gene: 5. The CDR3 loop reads CASSQDFRTSGQETQYF. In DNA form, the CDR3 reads TGTGCCAGCAGCCAAGATTTTCGGACTAGCGGCCAAGAGACCCAGTACTTC.

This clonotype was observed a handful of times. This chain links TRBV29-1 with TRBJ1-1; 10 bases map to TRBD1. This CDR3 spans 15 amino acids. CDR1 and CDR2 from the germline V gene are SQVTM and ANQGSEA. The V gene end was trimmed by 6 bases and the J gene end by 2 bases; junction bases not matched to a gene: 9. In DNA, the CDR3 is TGCAGCGTAGCGGACGACAGGGGGCTAAACACTGAAGCTTTCTTT. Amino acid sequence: CSVADDRGLNTEAFF.

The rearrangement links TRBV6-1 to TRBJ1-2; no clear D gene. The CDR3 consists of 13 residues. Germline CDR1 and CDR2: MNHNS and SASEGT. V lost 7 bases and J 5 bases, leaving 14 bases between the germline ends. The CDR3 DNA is TGTGCCAGCACCCGGGGAAGGGAGTATGGCTACACCTTC. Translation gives CASTRGREYGYTF.

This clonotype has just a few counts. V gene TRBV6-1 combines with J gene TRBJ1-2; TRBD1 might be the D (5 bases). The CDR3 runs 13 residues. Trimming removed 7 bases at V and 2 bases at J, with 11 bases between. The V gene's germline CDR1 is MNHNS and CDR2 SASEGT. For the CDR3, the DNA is TGTGCCAGCACTCCGACAGCGAACTATGGCTACACCTTC. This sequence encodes CASTPTANYGYTF.

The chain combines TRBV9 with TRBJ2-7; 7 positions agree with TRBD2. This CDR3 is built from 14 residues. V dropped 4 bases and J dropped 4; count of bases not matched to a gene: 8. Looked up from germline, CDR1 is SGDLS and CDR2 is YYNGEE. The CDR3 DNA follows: TGTGCCAGCAGCCGCGGACTAGTTCAGTACGAGCAGTACTTC. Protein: CASSRGLVQYEQYF. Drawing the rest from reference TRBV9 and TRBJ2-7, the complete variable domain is DSGVTQTPKHLITATGQRVTLRCSPRSGDLSVYWYQQSLDQGLQFLIQYYNGEERAKGNILERFSAQQFPDLHSELNLSSLELGDSALYFCASSRGLVQYEQYFGPGTRLTVT.

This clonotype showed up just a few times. This CDR3 is CASSHTGGSGTEAFF. The CDR3 nucleotides are TGTGCCAGCAGCCATACAGGGGGCAGCGGCACTGAAGCTTTCTTT. The chain has TRBV7-3 and TRBJ1-1; 9 bases map to TRBD1. Trimming took 5 bases from V and 4 from J; bases not matched to a gene: 8. The CDR3 runs 15 residues. The germline V gene has CDR1 SGHTA and CDR2 FQGTGA.

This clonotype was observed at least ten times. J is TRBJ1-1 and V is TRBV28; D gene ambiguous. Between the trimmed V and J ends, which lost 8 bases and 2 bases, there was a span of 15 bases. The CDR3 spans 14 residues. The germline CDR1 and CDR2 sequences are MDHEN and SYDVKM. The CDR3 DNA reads TGTGCCAGCCTTGAAAACGGCCCTAACACTGAAGCTTTCTTT. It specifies CASLENGPNTEAFF.